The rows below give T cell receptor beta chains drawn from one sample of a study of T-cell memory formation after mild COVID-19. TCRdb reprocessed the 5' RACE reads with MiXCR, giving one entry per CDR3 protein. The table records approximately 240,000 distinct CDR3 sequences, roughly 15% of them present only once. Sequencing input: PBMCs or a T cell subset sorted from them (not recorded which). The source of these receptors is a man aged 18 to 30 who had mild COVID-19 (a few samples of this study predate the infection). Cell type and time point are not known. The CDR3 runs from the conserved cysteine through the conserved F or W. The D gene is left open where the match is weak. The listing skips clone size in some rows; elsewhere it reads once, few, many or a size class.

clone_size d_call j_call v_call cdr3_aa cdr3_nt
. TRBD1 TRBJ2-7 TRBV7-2 CASSLQGVSYEQYF TGTGCCAGCAGCTTACAGGGGGTCTCCTACGAGCAGTACTTC
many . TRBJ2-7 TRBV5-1 CASGSGGPAYEQYF TGCGCCAGCGGGAGCGGAGGGCCCGCCTACGAGCAGTACTTC
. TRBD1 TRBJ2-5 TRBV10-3 CATAEGARETQYF TGTGCCACAGCAGAGGGGGCCCGGGAGACCCAGTACTTC
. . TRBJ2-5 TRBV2 CASQSGLAQDMATQYF TGTGCCAGCCAGTCAGGCCTCGCCCAGGACATGGCGACCCAGTACTTC
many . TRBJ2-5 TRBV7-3 CASSLSGETQYF TGTGCCAGCAGCTTATCTGGCGAGACCCAGTACTTC
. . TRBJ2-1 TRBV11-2 CASSLVKNEQFF TGTGCCAGCAGCTTAGTCAAGAATGAGCAGTTCTTC
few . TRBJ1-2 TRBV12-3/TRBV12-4 CASSQNTNYGYTF TGTGCCAGCAGTCAAAATACCAACTATGGCTACACCTTC
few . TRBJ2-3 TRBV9 CASSTQRSTDTQYF TGTGCCAGCAGCACCCAGCGGAGCACAGATACGCAGTATTTT
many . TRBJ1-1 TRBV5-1 CASSRGQLNTEAFF TGCGCCAGCAGCCGCGGACAGTTGAACACTGAAGCTTTCTTT
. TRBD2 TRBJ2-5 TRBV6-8 CASRPPASGGQETQYF TGTGCCAGCAGACCACCGGCTAGCGGGGGCCAAGAGACCCAGTACTTC
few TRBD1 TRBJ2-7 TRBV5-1 CASNSGQGYEQYF TGCGCCAGCAACTCGGGACAGGGCTACGAGCAGTACTTC
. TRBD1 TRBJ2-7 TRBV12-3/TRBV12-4 CASSFRTGGREQYF TGTGCCAGCAGTTTTAGGACAGGGGGGCGCGAGCAGTACTTC
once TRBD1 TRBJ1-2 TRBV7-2 CASSATGALYGYTF TGTGCCAGCAGCGCGACAGGGGCTCTTTATGGCTACACCTTC
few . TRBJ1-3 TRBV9 CASSVALMGASGNTIYF TGTGCCAGCAGCGTAGCCCTAATGGGGGCGTCAGGAAACACCATATATTTT